Detailed here is one T cell receptor (beta chain). Its antigen is unknown. The read comes to an end 3 residues before the CDR3 does, leaving the germline J gene to fill in the end. These data belong to a study of T cell clonality in common variable immunodeficiency. Whole-study results and caveats: In common variable immunodeficiency, TCR beta chains reportedly carried fewer deletions and N-nucleotide insertions. CVID subjects had higher TCRbeta clonality than healthy controls, most marked in about a third. CVID subjects shared fewer TCRbeta clones than healthy controls did.

The protocol was immunoSEQ multiplex PCR, while the TCRdb copy is restricted to in-frame clones and leaves out a portion. The profile covers about 28,000 clones, none occurring a single time. The trim removed 6 bases at V and 5 bases at J, leaving 8 bases unmatched. Germline V CDR1 and CDR2: SGHTA, FQGNSA. This CDR3 comprises 15 residues. The source is a human donor with common variable immunodeficiency. The sample taken for sequencing was peripheral blood mononuclear cells. This chain uses TRBV7-2 with TRBJ2-2, with TRBD1 identical over 8 bases. CDR3 region: CASREDRAGTGELFF. The covered CDR3 bases are TGTGCCAGCAGAGAGGACAGGGCCGGGACCGGGGAG.